The rows below give T cell receptor beta chains drawn from one sample of a study of CD8 T cells in Susac syndrome. TCRdb itself ran the immunoSEQ multiplex PCR reads through MiXCR, one entry per CDR3 protein. The repertoire consists of over 140,000 distinct CDR3 sequences, with around 93% occurring once and the leading ten covering around 0.15%. Sequencing used CD4+ T cells from PBMCs. The receptors here all came from a human donor with Susac syndrome. Each CDR3 is given with its conserved first and last residue. Fields, in order: D gene, V gene, J gene, CDR3 length, clone size, CDR3 protein, CDR3 DNA. D genes are given only for firm matches. For some rows the clone size is stated as once, few or many, or as a class when expanded; others skip it.

d_call: TRBD2
v_call: TRBV5-4
j_call: TRBJ2-3
cdr3_length: 18
clone_size: -
cdr3_aa: CASSSFLILAGGADTQYF
cdr3_nt: TGTGCCAGCAGCTCCTTCTTAATTCTAGCGGGAGGCGCAGATACGCAGTATTTT

d_call: -
v_call: TRBV20-1
j_call: TRBJ1-5
cdr3_length: 12
clone_size: -
cdr3_aa: CSTSGGDQPQHF
cdr3_nt: -

d_call: TRBD1
v_call: TRBV12-3/TRBV12-4
j_call: TRBJ2-7
cdr3_length: 16
clone_size: -
cdr3_aa: CASSTQSPGTVYEQYF
cdr3_nt: TGTGCCAGCAGTACGCAGTCACCCGGGACAGTCTACGAGCAGTACTTC

d_call: TRBD1
v_call: TRBV28
j_call: TRBJ2-7
cdr3_length: 14
clone_size: -
cdr3_aa: CASRGTGASYEQYF
cdr3_nt: TGTGCCAGCAGGGGGACAGGGGCCTCCTACGAGCAGTACTTC

d_call: TRBD2
v_call: TRBV5-6
j_call: TRBJ2-5
cdr3_length: 18
clone_size: -
cdr3_aa: CASSHTSGGAWYQETQYF
cdr3_nt: TGTGCCAGCAGCCACACTAGCGGGGGGGCCTGGTACCAAGAGACCCAGTACTTC

d_call: -
v_call: TRBV27
j_call: TRBJ2-4
cdr3_length: 13
clone_size: -
cdr3_aa: CASSSQGRNIQYF
cdr3_nt: TGTGCCAGCAGTTCCCAGGGACGGAACATTCAGTACTTC

d_call: TRBD2
v_call: TRBV19
j_call: TRBJ2-3
cdr3_length: 15
clone_size: -
cdr3_aa: CATKGLAGGTDTQYF
cdr3_nt: TGTGCCACAAAGGGACTAGCGGGAGGCACAGATACGCAGTATTTT

d_call: -
v_call: TRBV30
j_call: TRBJ2-7
cdr3_length: 12
clone_size: -
cdr3_aa: CAWSKGAYEQYF
cdr3_nt: TGTGCCTGGAGTAAAGGGGCTTACGAGCAGTACTTC

d_call: TRBD1
v_call: TRBV30
j_call: TRBJ1-2
cdr3_length: 17
clone_size: -
cdr3_aa: CAWNSPPGQGFNYGYTF
cdr3_nt: TGTGCCTGGAACTCTCCCCCGGGACAGGGGTTTAACTATGGCTACACCTTC

d_call: TRBD1
v_call: TRBV20-1
j_call: TRBJ1-2
cdr3_length: 16
clone_size: -
cdr3_aa: CSARTRTGDYDYGYTF
cdr3_nt: TGCAGTGCTAGAACCCGGACAGGGGATTACGACTATGGCTACACCTTC

d_call: TRBD2
v_call: TRBV20-1
j_call: TRBJ2-2
cdr3_length: 16
clone_size: -
cdr3_aa: CSAARLAGANTGELFF
cdr3_nt: TGCAGTGCGGCCAGACTAGCGGGAGCGAACACCGGGGAGCTGTTTTTT

d_call: -
v_call: TRBV30
j_call: TRBJ1-4
cdr3_length: 13
clone_size: once
cdr3_aa: CAWRRRGGEKLFF
cdr3_nt: TGTGCCTGGCGACGCAGGGGAGGAGAAAAACTGTTTTTT

d_call: -
v_call: TRBV18
j_call: TRBJ1-1
cdr3_length: 13
clone_size: -
cdr3_aa: CASSPQPGYEAFF
cdr3_nt: TGTGCCAGCTCACCGCAGCCAGGGTATGAAGCTTTCTTT